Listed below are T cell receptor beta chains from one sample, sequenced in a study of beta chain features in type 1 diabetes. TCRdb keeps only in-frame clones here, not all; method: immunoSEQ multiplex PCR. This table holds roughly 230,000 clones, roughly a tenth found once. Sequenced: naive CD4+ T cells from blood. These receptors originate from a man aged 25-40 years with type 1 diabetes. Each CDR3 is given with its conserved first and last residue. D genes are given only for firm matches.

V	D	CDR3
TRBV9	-	CASSAETNSFTDTQYF
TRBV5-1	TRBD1	CASSPSGGLNSPLHF
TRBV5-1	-	CASSLETSANYGYTF
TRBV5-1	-	CASSPDGGGNTIYF
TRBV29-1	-	CSVGGGLNTEAFF
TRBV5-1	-	CASRISSGANVLTF
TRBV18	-	CASSPPGPNEQFF
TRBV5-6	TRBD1	CASSRDRGSNQPQHF
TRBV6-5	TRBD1	CATGTDPQETQYF
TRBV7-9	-	CASWGSGETQYF
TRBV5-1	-	CASSESGHLETQYF
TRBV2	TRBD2	CASSATSGLLYNEQFF
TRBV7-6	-	CASSLVFQETQYF
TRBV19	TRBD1	CASSPDRVSTEAFF
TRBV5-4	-	CASSQTLGNTGELFF
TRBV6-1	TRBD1	CASALGQGTSYGYTF
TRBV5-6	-	CASSLTGYNEQFF
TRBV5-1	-	CASSLGDFASTDTQYF
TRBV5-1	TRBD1	CASSSGGSYNEQFF
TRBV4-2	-	CASSQGGRGAGETQYF
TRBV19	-	CASSGLEAAGETQYF
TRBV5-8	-	CASSLGGRRGSPLHF
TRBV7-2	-	CASSSQVEQFF
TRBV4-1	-	CASSQAVQETQYF
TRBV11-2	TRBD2	CASSIGTSGGVDTQYF
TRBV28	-	CASSPDTYNEQFF
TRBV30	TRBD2	CAWSTSGADTQYF
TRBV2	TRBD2	CASSVGLAGPSDEQFF
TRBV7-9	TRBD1	CASSEPGQTYEQYF
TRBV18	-	CASSPDRSRGYGYTF
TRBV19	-	CASRGRGGEKLFF
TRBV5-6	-	CASSWGVRETQYF
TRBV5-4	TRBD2	CASSLRRAGGSTDTQYF
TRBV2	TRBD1	CASSKQGAAYEQYF
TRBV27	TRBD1	CASTNSGTGGIGYTF
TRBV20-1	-	CSARDGYTF
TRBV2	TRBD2	CASSIEGGPGELFF
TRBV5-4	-	CASSLPTGSNEQFF
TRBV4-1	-	CASSQGQFQETQYF
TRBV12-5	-	CASGVGGLDSAVF
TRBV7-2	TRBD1	CASSSERRYRGTDTQYF
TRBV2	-	CASTLAGRANEKLFF